This T cell receptor beta chain is drawn from a study of beta chain features in type 1 diabetes. Germline V gene lookup returns CDR1 SNHLY and CDR2 FYNNEI. The germline V and J ends were trimmed by 5 bases and 4 bases, with 13 bases remaining between them. The CDR3 has 14 amino acids. Study-wide points: Possibly, sequencing cDNA over-represented cells that had high TCR expression levels. VDJ junctions from type 1 diabetes patients carried fewer insertions and larger deletions. Although PCR might favor shorter templates, it would do so equally in patients and controls. The study found moderately but significantly shorter TCRB CDR3s in all four CD4+ subsets of Type 1 diabetes patients.

Staining for CD45RO/CCR7/CD25/CD127/CD95/CD27 allowed sorting of CD4+ naive, central memory, regulatory and stem cell-like memory cells. With respect to this clone: The antigen is undetermined.

The isolated RNA, all of it, was reverse transcribed, so expressed TCRB transcripts were what got sequenced. The method was immunoSEQ multiplex PCR; TCRdb's version includes in-frame clones alone and lacks a portion of them. The data show roughly 730,000 clones, under 15% seen once. Input material: naive CD4+ T cells from blood. The TCR comes from a man aged 18 to 30 with type 1 diabetes. This chain joins TRBV2 and TRBJ2-3; TRBD2 is a possible D gene (7 bases). The CDR3: CASSPEGGSDTQYF. The CDR3, as DNA: TGTGCCAGCAGTCCGGAGGGGGGGTCAGATACGCAGTATTTT.